A selection of T cell receptor beta chains follows, all from one sample in a study of early T cells in non-severe SARS-CoV-2 infection. TCRdb called the 5' RACE reads again in MiXCR, with one record for every CDR3 protein. The sample holds 30,000 to 45,000 distinct CDR3 sequences, under 6.5% seen once. Sequenced input: whole blood. Receptors were obtained from an adult who was a healthcare worker with PCR-confirmed SARS-CoV-2 infection or an uninfected control (not recorded which). Each CDR3 is given with its conserved first and last residue. The D gene is left open where the match is weak. Not all rows give a size; the values are once, few, many and, for expanded clones, a class.

v_call: TRBV7-8
clone_size: many
j_call: TRBJ2-3
d_call: -
cdr3_aa: CASSPNPESTDTQYF
cdr3_nt: TGTGCCAGCAGCCCCAACCCTGAGTCGACAGATACGCAGTATTTT

v_call: TRBV18
clone_size: few
j_call: TRBJ2-7
d_call: -
cdr3_aa: CASSPGGGSYEQYF
cdr3_nt: TGTGCCAGCTCACCAGGAGGGGGATCCTACGAGCAGTACTTC

v_call: TRBV5-1
clone_size: many
j_call: TRBJ2-5
d_call: -
cdr3_aa: CASRRMGAPEETQYF
cdr3_nt: TGCGCCAGCAGACGCATGGGGGCTCCAGAAGAGACCCAGTACTTC

v_call: TRBV15
clone_size: -
j_call: TRBJ2-5
d_call: -
cdr3_aa: CATSRVRGAGETQYF
cdr3_nt: TGTGCCACCAGCAGGGTACGAGGGGCAGGGGAGACCCAGTACTTC

v_call: TRBV5-4
clone_size: many
j_call: TRBJ1-2
d_call: -
cdr3_aa: CASSLLQREIDGYTF
cdr3_nt: TGTGCCAGCAGCTTGTTACAGCGGGAAATAGATGGCTACACCTTC

v_call: TRBV29-1
clone_size: -
j_call: TRBJ2-5
d_call: -
cdr3_aa: CSVVTTGRETQYF
cdr3_nt: TGCAGCGTTGTCACCACGGGGAGGGAGACCCAGTACTTC

v_call: TRBV19
clone_size: few
j_call: TRBJ2-3
d_call: TRBD1
cdr3_aa: CASSIGTGRDTQYF
cdr3_nt: TGTGCCAGTAGTATCGGGACAGGGAGAGATACGCAGTATTTT

v_call: TRBV7-2
clone_size: many
j_call: TRBJ2-7
d_call: TRBD2
cdr3_aa: CASSLGGSTSASYEQYF
cdr3_nt: TGTGCCAGCAGCTTAGGGGGCTCGACTAGCGCCTCCTACGAGCAGTACTTC

v_call: TRBV28
clone_size: many
j_call: TRBJ2-2
d_call: -
cdr3_aa: CASSLPGAGELFF
cdr3_nt: TGTGCCAGCAGCCTCCCGGGGGCCGGGGAGCTGTTTTTT

v_call: TRBV2
clone_size: many
j_call: TRBJ2-1
d_call: -
cdr3_aa: CASSVRGPSSYNEQFF
cdr3_nt: TGTGCCAGCAGTGTTCGGGGACCCAGCTCCTACAATGAGCAGTTCTTC

v_call: TRBV5-6
clone_size: many
j_call: TRBJ1-5
d_call: TRBD1
cdr3_aa: CASSTGTGENQPQHF
cdr3_nt: TGTGCCAGCAGCACCGGGACAGGGGAAAATCAGCCCCAGCATTTT

v_call: TRBV5-4
clone_size: many
j_call: TRBJ2-2
d_call: -
cdr3_aa: CASSLGQRGGELFF
cdr3_nt: TGTGCCAGCAGCTTGGGACAGCGCGGCGGGGAGCTGTTTTTT

v_call: TRBV29-1
clone_size: many
j_call: TRBJ1-5
d_call: -
cdr3_aa: CSVASGGGNQPQHF
cdr3_nt: TGCAGCGTCGCCAGTGGGGGCGGCAATCAGCCCCAGCATTTT

v_call: TRBV12-3/TRBV12-4
clone_size: -
j_call: TRBJ2-1
d_call: -
cdr3_aa: CASREGGTYNEQFF
cdr3_nt: TGTGCCAGCAGGGAGGGGGGGACCTACAATGAGCAGTTCTTC

v_call: TRBV2
clone_size: many
j_call: TRBJ2-3
d_call: TRBD2
cdr3_aa: CAAGGSTDTQYF
cdr3_nt: TGTGCCGCGGGGGGAAGCACAGATACGCAGTATTTT

v_call: TRBV7-8
clone_size: many
j_call: TRBJ1-1
d_call: -
cdr3_aa: CASSLWTENTEAFF
cdr3_nt: TGTGCCAGCAGCCTGTGGACAGAGAACACTGAAGCTTTCTTT

v_call: TRBV7-9
clone_size: many
j_call: TRBJ2-3
d_call: TRBD2
cdr3_aa: CASSLGASGEAGADTQYF
cdr3_nt: TGTGCCAGCAGCTTAGGGGCTAGCGGGGAAGCCGGAGCAGATACGCAGTATTTT

v_call: TRBV6-4
clone_size: many
j_call: TRBJ2-2
d_call: -
cdr3_aa: CASSDTGTGELFF
cdr3_nt: TGTGCCAGCAGTGACACGGGAACCGGGGAGCTGTTTTTT

v_call: TRBV10-3
clone_size: many
j_call: TRBJ2-3
d_call: -
cdr3_aa: CAISDGTDTQYF
cdr3_nt: TGTGCCATCAGTGACGGCACGGATACGCAGTATTTT